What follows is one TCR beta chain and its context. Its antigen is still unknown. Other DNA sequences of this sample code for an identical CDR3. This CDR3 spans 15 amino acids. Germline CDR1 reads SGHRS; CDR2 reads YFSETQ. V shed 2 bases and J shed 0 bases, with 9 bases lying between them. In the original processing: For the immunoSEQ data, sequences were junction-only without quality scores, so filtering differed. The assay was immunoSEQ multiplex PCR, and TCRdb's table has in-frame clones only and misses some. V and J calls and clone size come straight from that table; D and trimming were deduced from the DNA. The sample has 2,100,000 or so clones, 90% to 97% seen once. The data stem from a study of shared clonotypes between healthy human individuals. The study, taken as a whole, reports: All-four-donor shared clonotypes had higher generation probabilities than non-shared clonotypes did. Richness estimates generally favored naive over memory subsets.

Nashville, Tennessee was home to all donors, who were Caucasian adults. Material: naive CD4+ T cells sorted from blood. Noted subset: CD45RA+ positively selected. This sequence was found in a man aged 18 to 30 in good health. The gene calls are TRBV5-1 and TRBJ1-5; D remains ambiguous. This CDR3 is CASSLEGNSNQPQHF. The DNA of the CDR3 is TGCGCCAGCAGCTTAGAGGGTAATAGCAATCAGCCCCAGCATTTT.